Listed here are 9 T cell receptor beta chains from one sample, sequenced in a study of preoperative IRX-2 immunotherapy in early breast cancer. Measured with immunoSEQ multiplex PCR; TCRdb has only the in-frame clones, and not every one. The table includes around 35,000 clones, roughly 96% detected once. Treatment denoted: preoperative locoregional IRX-2 cytokine immunotherapy. This specimen was collected from a patient treated with IRX-2 immunotherapy. These receptors came from a human donor with breast cancer.

The chain links TRBV19 to TRBJ2-4; 7 bases align to TRBD2. Germline CDR1 reads LNHDA; CDR2 reads SQIVND (reference sequence). V was pared by 8 bases and J by 0 bases, with 4 bases of the junction left unmatched. CDR3 size: 14 residues. This CDR3 reads CASGGGLAKNIQYF. CDR3 bases: TGTGCCAGTGGGGGAGGGTTAGCCAAAAACATTCAGTACTTC.

Remarks on this clone: A read error may account for a junction end that differs from germline. The chain links TRBV6-6 to TRBJ1-2, with unresolved D. Germline CDR1 and CDR2: MNHNY and SVGAGI (reference sequence). This CDR3 is 11 amino acids long. Here the CDR3 DNA reads TGTGCCAGCAGTTACTCGAAACAATACGCCTTC. This translates into CASSYSKQYAF.

V is TRBV6-6 and J is TRBJ2-7; 8 nucleotides match TRBD2. The germline V gene encodes CDR1 MNHNY and CDR2 SVGAGI (reference sequence). V lost 0 bases, J lost 3 bases, and 7 bases stayed unmatched. The CDR3 contains 16 residues. The CDR3 region has the DNA TGTGCCAGCAGTTACTCCCACTCCGGGACTAGCTACGAGCAGTACTTC. It translates to CASSYSHSGTSYEQYF.

This clone was counted once. DNA for the CDR3: TGTGCCAGCAGCTTAATGGCAGGGGGCGAGACCCAGTACTTC. Translation gives CASSLMAGGETQYF. The chain has TRBV7-3 and TRBJ2-5, with 8 positions matching TRBD1. The CDR3 extends over 14 amino acids. The V segment lost 1 base and the J segment 5 bases; nucleotides outside the gene matches: 3. Germline assignment: CDR1 SGHTA and CDR2 FQGTGA.

This clone showed up just once. The V and J genes are TRBV28 and TRBJ1-6, with 10 bases matching TRBD1. V shed 11 bases, J shed 5 bases, and the junction held 9 bases outside the gene matches. In germline, CDR1 is MDHEN, CDR2 SYDVKM. The CDR3 runs 15 residues. Here the CDR3 DNA reads TGTGCCGGCTCCGGGACAGGGGTACATAATTCACCCCTCCACTTT. Protein product: CAGSGTGVHNSPLHF.

This clone was seen once. The chain couples TRBV27 to TRBJ1-2; the match to TRBD1 covers 10 bases. V trimming: 2 bases; J trimming: 7 bases; junction bases outside the gene matches: 7. Germline V gene lookup returns CDR1 MNHEY and CDR2 SMNVEV (reference sequence). This CDR3 contains 15 residues. CDR3 bases: TGTGCCAGCAGTTTACTTGGGACAGGGGTTTCTGGCTACACCTTC. This translates into CASSLLGTGVSGYTF.

The rearrangement joins TRBV7-2 to TRBJ1-2; D remains ambiguous. Germline CDR1 SGHTA, CDR2 FQGNSA. V lost 5 bases to trimming and J lost 0 bases, with 10 bases between them. The CDR3 length is 14 residues. This CDR3 reads CASSPGSPNYGYTF. The CDR3 region has the DNA TGTGCCAGCAGCCCAGGTTCCCCTAACTATGGCTACACCTTC.

J is TRBJ2-7 and V is TRBV28; D is perhaps TRBD1 (6 bases). V lost 6 bases, J lost 4 bases, and 16 bases lay in between. Germline CDR1 reads MDHEN; CDR2 reads SYDVKM. This CDR3 is built from 14 residues. The CDR3 here is CASRRAGTIYEQYF. CDR3 DNA sequence: TGTGCCAGCAGAAGGGCCGGGACAATTTACGAGCAGTACTTC.

The chain links TRBV18 to TRBJ1-2; no clear D. Germline V CDR1 and CDR2: KGHSH, LQKENI. The CDR3 consists of 13 residues. The germline V and J ends were trimmed by 8 bases and 4 bases, with 14 bases remaining between them. CDR3 in amino acids: CASAQSQVYGYTF. The CDR3 DNA follows: TGTGCCAGCGCCCAGAGCCAGGTCTATGGCTACACCTTC.